What follows are 27 T cell receptor beta chains derived from one specimen sequenced in a study of graft-versus-host responses after intestinal transplantation. Their antigens remain unidentified. Sequencing used immunoSEQ multiplex PCR; TCRdb keeps in-frame clones, though not all of them. The sample yields about 81,000 clones, approximately 88% seen once. The sample here was unstimulated CD4+ T cells sorted from spleen or lymph node cells, taken before intestinal transplant. The source of these receptors is a human donor who received an intestinal transplant.

The chain carries TRBV10-2 and TRBJ2-2, with 7 bases matching TRBD2. The CDR3 is 14 amino acids. V shed 2 bases, J shed 9 bases, and the junction held 6 bases outside the gene matches. Germline CDR1 WSHSY, CDR2 SAAADI. Here the CDR3 reads CASSEGESGRELFF. DNA of the CDR3: TGCGCCAGCAGTGAGGGGGAGAGCGGGAGGGAGCTGTTTTTT.

This chain connects TRBV18 to TRBJ2-7, with unresolved D. The V end was cut by 5 bases, the J end by 6 bases, with 11 bases between. Looked up from germline, CDR1 is KGHSH and CDR2 is LQKENI. The CDR3 covers 12 residues. CDR3 nucleotide sequence: TGTGCCAGCTCATCAAACACCCCCGAGCAGTACTTC. It translates to CASSSNTPEQYF.

The V call is TRBV18, the J call TRBJ2-2, with D perhaps matching TRBD2 (6 bases). The germline V gene has CDR1 KGHSH and CDR2 LQKENI. The CDR3 loop spans 16 amino acids. The V end was cut by 0 bases, the J end by 1 base, with 9 bases between. The chain's CDR3 is CASSPPSGGNTGELFF. In DNA form, the CDR3 reads TGTGCCAGCTCACCACCTAGCGGAGGGAACACCGGGGAGCTGTTTTTT. Combining the CDR3 with reference TRBV18 and TRBJ2-2 gives the whole variable domain NAGVMQNPRHLVRRRGQEARLRCSPMKGHSHVYWYRQLPEEGLKFMVYLQKENIIDESGMPKERFSAEFPKEGPSILRIQQVVRGDSAAYFCASSPPSGGNTGELFFGEGSRLTVL.

This clone appeared a few times. The chain carries TRBV7-2 and TRBJ2-1; 8 bases agree with TRBD2. This CDR3 comprises 15 residues. The V gene's germline CDR1 is SGHTA and CDR2 FQGNSA. V gave up 4 bases and J gave up 0 bases; unmatched junction bases: 2. The CDR3 loop is CASSWGLGSYNEQFF. The CDR3 DNA follows: TGTGCCAGCAGCTGGGGACTAGGCTCCTACAATGAGCAGTTCTTC.

This clone was recorded a few times. This chain uses TRBV28 with TRBJ2-7; D is undetermined. Germline values: CDR1 MDHEN, CDR2 SYDVKM. Trimming shortened V by 7 bases and J by 2 bases, and 9 bases separated the two germline ends. The CDR3 length is 12 residues. CDR3 bases: TGTGCCAGCAATAACTACCCCTACGAGCAGTACTTC. As protein: CASNNYPYEQYF.

This sequence joins TRBV6-1 and TRBJ1-5; 10 bases align to TRBD1. Germline values: CDR1 MNHNS, CDR2 SASEGT. J lost 10 bases, V lost 1 base, and 7 bases had no gene match. There are 15 residues in the CDR3. The CDR3 protein is CASSEGTGGNFPQHF. DNA of the CDR3: TGTGCCAGCAGTGAAGGGACAGGGGGAAATTTTCCCCAGCATTTT.

This clone was seen a single time. The chain uses TRBV28 and TRBJ1-5, with D perhaps matching TRBD1 (5 bases). This CDR3 has 17 amino acids. V was shortened by 6 bases and J by 5 bases, with 23 bases between the two germline ends. Germline CDR1 is MDHEN and CDR2 is SYDVKM. The CDR3 DNA follows: TGTGCCAGCAGCCCATACTCTGGTAGGGGAGGCGATCAGCCCCAGCATTTT. Its translation: CASSPYSGRGGDQPQHF.

CDR3 sequence (DNA): TGTGCCAGCAGCGTAGTATGTCCAGACCAAGAGACCCAGTACTTC. Its translation: CASSVVCPDQETQYF. The chain is built from TRBV9 and TRBJ2-5; D gene unclear. The V end lost 0 bases, the J end lost 0 bases, and 9 bases lay between the germline ends. This CDR3 has 15 residues. Germline-derived CDR1 and CDR2 are SGDLS and YYNGEE.

V and J are TRBV30 and TRBJ2-7; possibly TRBD1 for D (5 bases). CDR1 and CDR2 (germline): GTSNPN, SVGIG (reference sequence). The V end lost 0 bases, the J end lost 0 bases, and 9 bases lay between the germline ends. The CDR3 covers 14 residues. In DNA form, the CDR3 reads TGTGCCTGGAGTGTACTGCAGGGCTCCTACGAGCAGTACTTC. Amino acids: CAWSVLQGSYEQYF.

The chain employs TRBV7-9 and TRBJ1-5; a weak D match, TRBD1 (5 bases). This CDR3 has 15 residues. Trimming took off 1 base at V and 4 bases at J, with 11 bases between the two ends. CDR1 is SEHNR and CDR2 is FQNEAQ in the germline V gene (reference sequence). In nucleotides, the CDR3 is TGTGCCAGCAGCTTAGAGGGGAACGGAAATCAGCCCCAGCATTTT. Translation gives CASSLEGNGNQPQHF.

This chain links TRBV18 with TRBJ1-2; D uncertain. V shed 3 bases and J shed 6 bases, with 11 bases lying between them. Germline V gene data show CDR1 as KGHSH and CDR2 as LQKENI. The CDR3 has 13 amino acids. The CDR3 loop is CASSPESVNGYTF. CDR3 in DNA: TGTGCCAGCTCACCGGAAAGCGTCAATGGCTACACCTTC.

The count of this clone is one. This chain connects TRBV30 to TRBJ1-6; D perhaps matches TRBD1 (5 bases). Germline V CDR1 and CDR2: GTSNPN, SVGIG (reference sequence). The CDR3 is 13 amino acids. Trimming pared 2 bases from V and 13 bases from J, leaving 15 bases between. CDR3 sequence (DNA): TGTGCCTGGAGTAGTAGGGGAAGTAGTCCCCTCCACTTT. Amino acid sequence: CAWSSRGSSPLHF.

The rearrangement links TRBV28 to TRBJ1-4, with D perhaps TRBD1 (6 bases). The CDR3 covers 18 residues. The germline V and J ends were trimmed by 5 bases and 2 bases, with 21 bases remaining between them. CDR1 MDHEN and CDR2 SYDVKM come from the germline V gene. CDR3 DNA: TGTGCCAGCAGTGCGAGACAGGATTGGACCTCGACTAATGAAAAACTGTTTTTT. The encoded protein is CASSARQDWTSTNEKLFF.

The chain uses TRBV9 and TRBJ2-7; D gene ambiguous. Looked up from germline, CDR1 is SGDLS and CDR2 is YYNGEE. The CDR3 has 16 residues. V dropped 4 bases and J dropped 3 bases, with 20 bases sitting between them. CDR3 nucleotide sequence: TGTGCCAGCAGCCCAACCTCAGTTGGTTTAAGCTACGAGCAGTACTTC. Protein product: CASSPTSVGLSYEQYF.

V usage is TRBV20-1 and J usage is TRBJ1-1; D gene ambiguous. CDR1 DFQATT and CDR2 SNEGSKA come from the germline V gene (reference sequence). V gave up 4 bases and J gave up 1 base, with 4 bases separating them. This CDR3 region has 11 residues. DNA for the CDR3: TGCAGTGCTATAGCGAACACTGAAGCTTTCTTT. Its protein is CSAIANTEAFF.

The rearrangement uses TRBV7-6 and TRBJ2-1; 7 nucleotides match TRBD2. Germline V gives CDR1 SGHVS, CDR2 FNYEAQ. The CDR3 is 18 amino acids. Trimming removed 0 bases from V and 1 base from J; junction bases left unmatched: 9. The CDR3 DNA reads as TGTGCCAGCAGCTTAGCGGCAGGAGCTAGCGGTTCCTACAATGAGCAGTTCTTC. Its translation is CASSLAAGASGSYNEQFF.

This clone was found once. The chain couples TRBV9 to TRBJ1-4; 7 bases agree with TRBD1. V shed 4 bases and J 0 bases; nucleotides not matched to a gene: 6. CDR1 SGDLS and CDR2 YYNGEE come from the germline V gene. This CDR3 is 16 amino acids long. CDR3 nucleotide sequence: TGTGCCAGCAGCCCGGGGACAGAAGCAACTAATGAAAAACTGTTTTTT. Residues: CASSPGTEATNEKLFF.

The rearrangement uses TRBV5-4 and TRBJ1-1; D is possibly TRBD1 (5 bases). Germline-derived CDR1 and CDR2 are SGHNT and YYREEE (reference sequence). This CDR3 is 13 amino acids long. Trimming pared 0 bases from V and 11 bases from J, leaving 14 bases between. The CDR3 nucleotides read TGTGCCAGCAGCTTGGAAACGAAAGGGGTGGCTTTCTTT. As protein: CASSLETKGVAFF.

The V call is TRBV2, the J call TRBJ2-2, with D possibly matching TRBD1 (5 bases). Germline lookup yields CDR1 SNHLY and CDR2 FYNNEI. V lost 2 bases and J lost 7, with 11 bases in between. CDR3 length: 14 residues. CDR3 sequence reads: CASSERREDGELFF. In nucleotides, the CDR3 is TGTGCCAGCAGTGAACGCAGGGAAGACGGGGAGCTGTTTTTT. The variable domain in full, completed from reference TRBV2 and TRBJ2-2, reads EPEVTQTPSHQVTQMGQEVILRCVPISNHLYFYWYRQILGQKVEFLVSFYNNEISEKSEIFDDQFSVERPDGSNFTLKIRSTKLEDSAMYFCASSERREDGELFFGEGSRLTVL.

This clone was seen once. The chain carries TRBV6-1 and TRBJ2-7; D unclear. This CDR3 comprises 12 residues. V gave up 4 bases and J gave up 5 bases, with 9 bases separating them. Germline loops: CDR1 MNHNS, CDR2 SASEGT. The CDR3 bases are TGTGCCAGCAGTGTGCTTGTAGACGAGCAGTACTTC. It specifies CASSVLVDEQYF.

This chain links TRBV6-5 with TRBJ2-7, with D possibly TRBD2 on 6 matching bases. Germline V CDR1 and CDR2: MNHEY, SVGAGI. This CDR3 region has 13 residues. V was clipped by 5 bases and J by 3 bases, with 11 bases between them. The chain's CDR3 is CASSPPGVYEQYF. The DNA of the CDR3 is TGTGCCAGCAGTCCCCCGGGGGTCTACGAGCAGTACTTC.

The V call is TRBV6-1, the J call TRBJ1-2; 8 bases are shared with TRBD1. Unmatched junction bases numbered 4, after V lost 8 bases and J lost 2 bases. The CDR3 totals 13 residues. Per the germline V gene, CDR1 is MNHNS and CDR2 is SASEGT. The CDR3 spells CASRNRGNYGYTF. DNA for the CDR3: TGTGCCAGCCGGAACAGGGGGAACTATGGCTACACCTTC.

J is TRBJ1-5 and V is TRBV19, with 7 bases that match TRBD1. V lost 3 bases, J lost 1 base, and 12 bases stayed unmatched. Looked up from germline, CDR1 is LNHDA and CDR2 is SQIVND (reference sequence). The CDR3 runs to 18 residues. The CDR3 coding sequence is TGTGCCAGTAGTATGCGGGACAGCATAAGCGGGAGCAATCAGCCCCAGCATTTT. Its protein is CASSMRDSISGSNQPQHF.

The chain combines TRBV6-1 with TRBJ2-5, with 7 nucleotides matching TRBD2. The J segment lost 2 bases and the V segment lost 3 bases, leaving 3 bases of the junction unmatched. Germline-derived CDR1 and CDR2 are MNHNS and SASEGT. The CDR3 spans 14 residues. CDR3 in DNA: TGTGCCAGCAGTGAGTGGGGAGGGCAAGAGACCCAGTACTTC. Translating gives CASSEWGGQETQYF.

The chain carries TRBV21-1 and TRBJ2-7; the table's D call of TRBD1 was not tested on the DNA. TRBV21-1 is an annotated pseudogene. The CDR3 has 17 residues. Written as DNA, the CDR3 is TGTGCCAGCAGCAAGGATCCAGGGAATAGGGAACCCTACGAGCAGTACTTC. Residues: CASSKDPGNREPYEQYF.

V gene TRBV5-1 combines with J gene TRBJ1-2; D call uncertain. Germline-derived CDR1 and CDR2 are SGHRS and YFSETQ. V gave up 0 bases and J gave up 4 bases, with 13 bases separating them. The CDR3 covers 15 residues. As DNA, the CDR3 is TGCGCCAGCAGCTTGGTCGGTGATGCGGGCTATGGCTACACCTTC. Protein sequence: CASSLVGDAGYGYTF.

This clone was observed a few times. This chain links TRBV5-1 with TRBJ2-2, with 7 nucleotides matching TRBD1. CDR1 and CDR2 (germline): SGHRS, YFSETQ. CDR3 size: 17 residues. Unmatched junction bases numbered 12, after V lost 3 bases and J lost 4 bases. CDR3 protein: CASSSTGIDLSTGELFF. CDR3 DNA: TGCGCCAGCAGCTCGACAGGGATAGATTTATCCACCGGGGAGCTGTTTTTT. The complete variable domain, with remaining parts taken from reference TRBV5-1 and TRBJ2-2, reads KAGVTQTPRYLIKTRGQQVTLSCSPISGHRSVSWYQQTPGQGLQFLFEYFSETQRNKGNFPGRFSGRQFSNSRSEMNVSTLELGDSALYLCASSSTGIDLSTGELFFGEGSRLTVL.